This is a list of T cell receptor beta chains from one sample in a study of vaccination and CD4 T cells after COVID-19. TCRdb re-called the PCR reads through MiXCR, storing one row per CDR3 protein. The sample includes about 20,000 distinct CDR3 sequences, over 60% of them seen just once. These TCRs are of unknown antigen specificity. The specimen comprised CD4+ T cells from blood, cultured in vitro, sampled after SARS-CoV-2 vaccination. All receptors derive from a human donor who received a COVID-19 vaccine. Both conserved end residues are part of each CDR3. The D gene is left open where the match is weak. Expanded clones are given a class, and other clones once, few, many or no size at all.

CDR3 protein,CDR3 DNA,J gene,clone size,V gene,D gene
CASAYIAGGSYEQYF,TGTGCCAGCGCGTACATAGCGGGGGGGTCGTACGAGCAGTACTTC,TRBJ2-7,NA,TRBV7-2,TRBD2
CASRGTGFSNQPQHF,TGTGCCAGCAGGGGGACAGGGTTCAGCAATCAGCCCCAGCATTTT,TRBJ1-5,NA,TRBV2,TRBD1
CATLRTPSGGADTQYF,TGTGCCACCCTTAGGACCCCTAGCGGGGGGGCAGATACGCAGTATTTT,TRBJ2-3,NA,TRBV15,TRBD2
CASSTKTIWPYEQYF,TGTGCCAGCAGCACCAAGACTATCTGGCCCTACGAGCAGTACTTC,TRBJ2-7,medium-sized,TRBV21-1,NA
CASSDGSNQPQHF,TGTGCCAGCAGTGACGGCAGCAATCAGCCCCAGCATTTT,TRBJ1-5,NA,TRBV6-4,NA
CASSKQGSEAFF,TGTGCCAGCAGCAAACAGGGTTCCGAAGCTTTCTTT,TRBJ1-1,few,TRBV7-8,NA
CASSRQGEGNQPQHF,TGCGCCAGCAGCAGACAGGGAGAGGGCAATCAGCCCCAGCATTTT,TRBJ1-5,NA,TRBV4-1,TRBD1
CATSRDKGISSGNTIYF,TGTGCCACCAGCAGAGATAAGGGGATCAGCTCTGGAAACACCATATATTTT,TRBJ1-3,few,TRBV15,NA
CATSDQTGSTDTQYF,TGTGCCACCAGTGACCAGACAGGAAGCACAGATACGCAGTATTTT,TRBJ2-3,few,TRBV24-1,NA
CASSFRPGGEETQYF,TGTGCCAGCAGCTTCCGTCCGGGGGGGGAAGAGACCCAGTACTTC,TRBJ2-5,NA,TRBV7-2,TRBD2
CASSFSSVGAPVNYTF,TGTGCCAGCAGCTTCTCATCGGTGGGGGCACCCGTCAACTACACCTTC,TRBJ1-2,NA,TRBV7-9,NA
CASRPTGNMGEAFF,TGTGCCAGCAGACCTACAGGGAATATGGGTGAAGCTTTCTTT,TRBJ1-1,NA,TRBV6-1,NA
CSAGGLAEYQETQYF,TGCAGTGCGGGGGGACTAGCGGAGTACCAAGAGACCCAGTACTTC,TRBJ2-5,NA,TRBV20-1,TRBD2
CASMVGGSNTEAFF,TGTGCCAGCATGGTCGGGGGATCGAACACTGAAGCTTTCTTT,TRBJ1-1,NA,TRBV6-1,NA
CSARGVKDQPQHF,TGCAGCGCCCGGGGTGTTAAGGATCAGCCCCAGCATTTT,TRBJ1-5,NA,TRBV29-1,NA
CAWSLWGRGDQPQHF,TGTGCCTGGAGTCTCTGGGGGAGAGGCGATCAGCCCCAGCATTTT,TRBJ1-5,NA,TRBV30,NA
CSVEDPPQDPGWGQETQYF,TGCAGCGTTGAAGATCCCCCTCAAGACCCGGGGTGGGGGCAAGAGACCCAGTACTTC,TRBJ2-5,NA,TRBV29-1,NA
CASSIRTGDGYTF,TGTGCCAGTAGTATACGGACAGGGGATGGCTACACCTTC,TRBJ1-2,NA,TRBV19,TRBD1
CASSGGNRGSGYTF,TGTGCCAGCAGTGGAGGGAACAGGGGCAGCGGCTACACCTTC,TRBJ1-2,NA,TRBV2,TRBD1
CASSSGTQDTQYF,TGTGCCAGCAGCTCAGGGACGCAAGATACGCAGTATTTT,TRBJ2-3,NA,TRBV7-9,NA
CASGLVKGLALQETQYF,TGTGCTAGTGGTTTGGTAAAGGGACTAGCCCTCCAAGAGACCCAGTACTTC,TRBJ2-5,NA,TRBV12-5,TRBD2
CASSISFMGINEKLFF,TGTGCCAGTAGTATAAGCTTCATGGGGATTAATGAAAAACTGTTTTTT,TRBJ1-4,NA,TRBV19,NA
CASSLRSGGPGDTQYF,TGTGCCAGCAGTTTAAGGTCAGGGGGGCCCGGGGATACGCAGTATTTT,TRBJ2-3,once,TRBV12-3/TRBV12-4,NA
CASSGGVAGYGDPFF,TGTGCCAGCAGTGGTGGAGTTGCGGGCTATGGTGATCCTTTCTTT,TRBJ1-1,NA,TRBV6-1,NA
CASNVQGLGEKLFF,TGTGCCAGCAACGTTCAGGGGCTCGGGGAAAAACTGTTTTTT,TRBJ1-4,NA,TRBV2,NA
CASSPQGLNTEAFF,TGTGCCAGCAGCCCACAGGGGCTGAACACTGAAGCTTTCTTT,TRBJ1-1,NA,TRBV7-2,TRBD1
CASSPSTTVDTQYF,TGTGCCAGCAGCCCGTCCACGACTGTAGATACGCAGTATTTT,TRBJ2-3,NA,TRBV5-4,NA
CASSLLDAVRTTEAFF,TGTGCCAGCAGTCTTCTCGACGCTGTAAGGACCACTGAAGCTTTCTTT,TRBJ1-1,NA,TRBV6-1,NA
CSARAPGGSNEKLFF,TGCAGTGCTAGAGCCCCTGGCGGTAGTAATGAAAAACTGTTTTTT,TRBJ1-4,once,TRBV20-1,NA
CASSPAGVRGLETQYF,TGTGCCAGCAGCCCCGCAGGGGTACGAGGGCTAGAGACCCAGTACTTC,TRBJ2-5,NA,TRBV3-1,NA
CASTLGGGAGNTIYF,TGTGCCAGCACCCTAGGGGGGGGCGCTGGAAACACCATATATTTT,TRBJ1-3,NA,TRBV6-1,NA
CASRKDTPGQHF,TGTGCCAGCAGGAAGGACACCCCAGGCCAGCATTTT,TRBJ1-5,NA,TRBV2,NA
CATSDGPSNQPQHF,TGTGCCACCAGTGATGGCCCGTCAAATCAGCCCCAGCATTTT,TRBJ1-5,once,TRBV24-1,NA
CASGYRASITSTDTQYF,TGTGCCAGCGGGTACAGGGCTAGCATAACTAGCACAGATACGCAGTATTTT,TRBJ2-3,NA,TRBV6-1,NA
CASSDSIYGYTF,TGTGCCAGCAGTGACAGTATTTATGGCTACACCTTC,TRBJ1-2,NA,TRBV2,NA
CASSLGRGSNYGYTF,TGTGCCAGCAGCTTAGGCAGGGGATCTAACTATGGCTACACCTTC,TRBJ1-2,NA,TRBV7-9,NA
CASSLDRAEAFF,TGTGCCAGCAGCCTGGACAGGGCCGAAGCTTTCTTT,TRBJ1-1,NA,TRBV6-1,TRBD1
CASLRQGTGNSPLHF,TGTGCCAGCTTGAGGCAGGGAACGGGTAATTCACCCCTCCACTTT,TRBJ1-6,NA,TRBV2,NA
CASSLAGGSSSGNTIYF,TGTGCCAGCAGCTTAGCAGGGGGTTCAAGCTCTGGAAACACCATATATTTT,TRBJ1-3,NA,TRBV7-6,NA
CSARVADSPLHF,TGCAGTGCTAGAGTAGCGGATTCACCCCTCCACTTT,TRBJ1-6,few,TRBV20-1,NA
CATTADGRVSTF,TGTGCCACCACTGCGGATGGCAGGGTAAGTACCTTC,TRBJ1-2,NA,TRBV27,NA
CASSIGAGTHGYTF,TGTGCCAGTAGTATAGGGGCAGGGACCCATGGCTACACCTTC,TRBJ1-2,few,TRBV19,NA
CASSFKSNQPQHF,TGTGCCAGCAGTTTTAAGAGCAATCAGCCCCAGCATTTT,TRBJ1-5,NA,TRBV12-3/TRBV12-4,NA
CASSLGRVTTEAFF,TGTGCCAGCAGCTTAGGCAGGGTAACCACTGAAGCTTTCTTT,TRBJ1-1,NA,TRBV7-9,NA
CASSERVHSPLHF,TGTGCCAGCAGCGAAAGGGTCCATTCACCCCTCCACTTT,TRBJ1-6,few,TRBV2,NA
CASSAHRDSLKDEKLFF,TGTGCCAGCAGCGCCCACCGGGACAGTCTTAAGGATGAAAAACTGTTTTTT,TRBJ1-4,NA,TRBV2,TRBD1
CASSIKGYRTDTQYF,TGTGCCAGTAGTATTAAGGGGTATAGGACAGATACGCAGTATTTT,TRBJ2-3,NA,TRBV19,NA
CASSSGGAYNEQFF,TGTGCCAGCTCTAGCGGGGGGGCCTACAATGAGCAGTTCTTC,TRBJ2-1,NA,TRBV18,TRBD2
CASSRGGNYGYTF,TGTGCCAGCAGTCGGGGGGGTAACTATGGCTACACCTTC,TRBJ1-2,NA,TRBV27,NA
CASFLGRVRNQPQHF,TGTGCCTCCTTTTTAGGAAGGGTCCGCAATCAGCCCCAGCATTTT,TRBJ1-5,NA,TRBV10-3,NA
CASSITLGEDYGYTF,TGTGCCAGTAGTATAACTCTGGGGGAAGACTATGGCTACACCTTC,TRBJ1-2,NA,TRBV19,NA
CASRRSLVGGITGELFF,TGTGCCAGCAGACGGTCGTTGGTCGGGGGCATCACCGGGGAGCTGTTTTTT,TRBJ2-2,NA,TRBV27,NA
CASSTTGAVFYGYTF,TGTGCCAGTAGTACAACCGGGGCAGTCTTTTATGGCTACACCTTC,TRBJ1-2,few,TRBV19,NA
CSALRTGGLGYTF,TGCAGTGCCCTTAGAACAGGGGGCCTGGGCTACACCTTC,TRBJ1-2,NA,TRBV20-1,TRBD1
CASSTSNSNQPQHF,TGTGCCAGTAGTACCTCCAATAGCAATCAGCCCCAGCATTTT,TRBJ1-5,NA,TRBV19,NA
CSAIGGPNQPQHF,TGCAGTGCTATAGGGGGCCCCAATCAGCCCCAGCATTTT,TRBJ1-5,NA,TRBV20-1,TRBD1
CSVSTAGVTDTQYF,TGCAGTGTTTCCACAGCGGGGGTGACAGATACGCAGTATTTT,TRBJ2-3,NA,TRBV20-1,TRBD2
CSASISKGRVGYTF,TGCAGTGCTAGTATTAGTAAGGGGCGGGTTGGCTACACCTTC,TRBJ1-2,NA,TRBV20-1,NA
CASSFAATGELFF,TGTGCCAGCAGTTTTGCAGCGACCGGGGAGCTGTTTTTT,TRBJ2-2,NA,TRBV12-3/TRBV12-4,NA